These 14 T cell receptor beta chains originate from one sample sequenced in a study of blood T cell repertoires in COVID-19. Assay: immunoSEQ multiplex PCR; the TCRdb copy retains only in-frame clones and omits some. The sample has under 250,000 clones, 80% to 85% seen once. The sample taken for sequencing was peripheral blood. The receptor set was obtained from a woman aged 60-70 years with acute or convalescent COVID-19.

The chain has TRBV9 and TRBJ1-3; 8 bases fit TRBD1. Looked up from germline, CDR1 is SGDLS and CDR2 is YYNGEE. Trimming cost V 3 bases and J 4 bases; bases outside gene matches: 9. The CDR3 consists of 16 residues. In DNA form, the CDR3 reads TGTGCCAGCAGCGCCCGACAGGGGAATGGGGGAAACACCATATATTTT. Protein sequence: CASSARQGNGGNTIYF.

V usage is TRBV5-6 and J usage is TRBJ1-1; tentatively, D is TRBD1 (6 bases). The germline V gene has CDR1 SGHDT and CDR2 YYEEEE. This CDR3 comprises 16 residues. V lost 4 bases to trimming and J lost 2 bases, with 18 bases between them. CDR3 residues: CASSRGANRLNTEAFF. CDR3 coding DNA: TGTGCCAGCAGCCGGGGGGCGAATCGGTTAAACACTGAAGCTTTCTTT.

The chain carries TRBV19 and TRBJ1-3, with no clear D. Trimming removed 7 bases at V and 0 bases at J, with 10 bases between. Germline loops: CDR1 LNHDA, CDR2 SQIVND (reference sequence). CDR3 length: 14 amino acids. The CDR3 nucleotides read TGTGCCAGTAAAGGGAGGGTCTCTGGAAACACCATATATTTT. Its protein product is CASKGRVSGNTIYF.

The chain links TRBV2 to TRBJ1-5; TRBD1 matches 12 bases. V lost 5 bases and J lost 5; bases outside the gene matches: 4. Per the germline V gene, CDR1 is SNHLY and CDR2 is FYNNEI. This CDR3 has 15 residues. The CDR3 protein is CASSWDRGLDQPQHF. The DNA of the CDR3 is TGTGCCAGCAGTTGGGACAGGGGGCTTGATCAGCCCCAGCATTTT.

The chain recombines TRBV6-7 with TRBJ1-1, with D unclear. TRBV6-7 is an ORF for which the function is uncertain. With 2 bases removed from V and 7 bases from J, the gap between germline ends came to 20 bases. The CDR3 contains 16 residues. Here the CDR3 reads CASSYPSASLDFEAFF. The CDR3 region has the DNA TGTGCCAGCAGTTACCCTTCGGCCAGCCTAGACTTTGAAGCTTTCTTT.

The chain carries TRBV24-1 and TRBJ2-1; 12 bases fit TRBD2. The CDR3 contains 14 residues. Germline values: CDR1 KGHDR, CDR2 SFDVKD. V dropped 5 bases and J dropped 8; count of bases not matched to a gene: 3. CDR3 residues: CATSASGGAYEQFF. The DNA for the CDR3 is TGTGCCACCAGTGCTAGCGGGGGGGCCTATGAGCAGTTCTTC.

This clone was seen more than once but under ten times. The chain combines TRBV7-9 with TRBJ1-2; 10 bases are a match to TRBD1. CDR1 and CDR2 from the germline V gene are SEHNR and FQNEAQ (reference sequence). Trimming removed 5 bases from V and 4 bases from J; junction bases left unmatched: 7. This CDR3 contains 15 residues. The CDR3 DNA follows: TGTGCCAGCAGCCGAATCAGGGACAGGGGCTATGGCTACACCTTC. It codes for CASSRIRDRGYGYTF.

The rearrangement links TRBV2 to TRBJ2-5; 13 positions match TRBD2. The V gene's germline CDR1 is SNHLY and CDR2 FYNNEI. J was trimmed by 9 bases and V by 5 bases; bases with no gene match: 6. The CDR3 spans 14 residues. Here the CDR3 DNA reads TGTGCCAGCAGTACTAGCGGGGGGGCGGAATCCCAGTACTTC. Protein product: CASSTSGGAESQYF.

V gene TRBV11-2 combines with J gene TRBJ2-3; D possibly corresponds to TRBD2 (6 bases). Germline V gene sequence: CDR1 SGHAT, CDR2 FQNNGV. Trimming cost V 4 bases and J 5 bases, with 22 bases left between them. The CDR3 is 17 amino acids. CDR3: CASSSLVRGRWGDTQYF. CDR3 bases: TGTGCCAGCAGCTCCTTAGTCCGGGGGAGGTGGGGAGATACGCAGTATTTT.

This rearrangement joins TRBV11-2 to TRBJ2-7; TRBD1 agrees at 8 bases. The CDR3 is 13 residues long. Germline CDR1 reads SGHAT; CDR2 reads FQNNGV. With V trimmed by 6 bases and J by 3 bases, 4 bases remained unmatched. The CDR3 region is CASRPGTGYEQYF. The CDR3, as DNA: TGTGCCAGCAGACCCGGGACAGGCTACGAGCAGTACTTC. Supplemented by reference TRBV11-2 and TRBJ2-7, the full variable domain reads EAGVAQSPRYKIIEKRQSVAFWCNPISGHATLYWYQQILGQGPKLLIQFQNNGVVDDSQLPKDRFSAERLKGVDSTLKIQPAKLEDSAVYLCASRPGTGYEQYFGPGTRLTVT.

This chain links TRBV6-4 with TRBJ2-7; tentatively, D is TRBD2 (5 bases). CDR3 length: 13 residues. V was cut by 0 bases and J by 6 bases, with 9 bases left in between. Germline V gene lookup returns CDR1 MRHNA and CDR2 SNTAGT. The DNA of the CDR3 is TGTGCCAGCAGTGACTCGGGGAGCCCCGAGCAGTACTTC. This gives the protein CASSDSGSPEQYF.

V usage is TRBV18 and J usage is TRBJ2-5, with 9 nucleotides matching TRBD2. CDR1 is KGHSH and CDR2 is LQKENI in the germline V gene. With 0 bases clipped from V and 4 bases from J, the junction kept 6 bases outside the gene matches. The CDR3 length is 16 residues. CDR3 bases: TGTGCCAGCTCACCACCGGGAGCGGGGGGCCGAGAGACCCAGTACTTC. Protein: CASSPPGAGGRETQYF.

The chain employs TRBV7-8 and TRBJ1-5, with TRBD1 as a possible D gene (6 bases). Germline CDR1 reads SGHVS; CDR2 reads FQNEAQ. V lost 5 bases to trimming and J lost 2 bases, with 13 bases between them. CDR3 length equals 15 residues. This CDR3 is CASSTGDTGNQPQHF. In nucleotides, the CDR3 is TGTGCCAGCAGCACCGGGGACACTGGCAATCAGCCCCAGCATTTT.

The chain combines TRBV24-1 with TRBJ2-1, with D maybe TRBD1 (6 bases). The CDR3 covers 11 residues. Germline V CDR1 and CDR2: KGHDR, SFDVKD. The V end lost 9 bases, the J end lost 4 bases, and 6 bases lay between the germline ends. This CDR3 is CATGQYNEQFF. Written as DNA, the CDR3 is TGTGCCACCGGACAGTACAATGAGCAGTTCTTC.